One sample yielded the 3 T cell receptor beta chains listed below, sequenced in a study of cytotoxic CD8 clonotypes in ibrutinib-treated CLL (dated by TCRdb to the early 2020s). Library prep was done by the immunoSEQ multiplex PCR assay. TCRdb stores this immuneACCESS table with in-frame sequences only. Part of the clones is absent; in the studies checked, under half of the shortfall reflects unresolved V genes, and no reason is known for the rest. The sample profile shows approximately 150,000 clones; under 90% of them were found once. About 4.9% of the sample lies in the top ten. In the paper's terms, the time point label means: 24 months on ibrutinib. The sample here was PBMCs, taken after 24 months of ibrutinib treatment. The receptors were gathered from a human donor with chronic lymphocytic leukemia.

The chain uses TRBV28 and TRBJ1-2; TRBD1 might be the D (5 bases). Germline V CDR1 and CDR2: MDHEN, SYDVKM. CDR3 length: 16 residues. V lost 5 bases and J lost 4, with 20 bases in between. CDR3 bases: TGTGCCAGCAGTGACCCCTCCAGGGATCTTGTCTATGGCTACACCTTC. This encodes CASSDPSRDLVYGYTF.

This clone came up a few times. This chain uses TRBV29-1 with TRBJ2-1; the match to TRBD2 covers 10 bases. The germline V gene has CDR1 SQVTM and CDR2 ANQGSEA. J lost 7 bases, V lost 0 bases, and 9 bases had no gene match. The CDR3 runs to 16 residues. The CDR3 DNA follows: TGCAGCGTTGAAGAGGGAGGTGCTAGCGGGAGTAATGAGCAGTTCTTC. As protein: CSVEEGGASGSNEQFF.

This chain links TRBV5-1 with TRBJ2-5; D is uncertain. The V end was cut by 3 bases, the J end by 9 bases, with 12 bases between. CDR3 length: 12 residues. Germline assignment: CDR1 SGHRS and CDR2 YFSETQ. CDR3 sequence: CASSSDRVAQYF. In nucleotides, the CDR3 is TGCGCCAGCAGCTCGGATAGGGTGGCCCAGTACTTC. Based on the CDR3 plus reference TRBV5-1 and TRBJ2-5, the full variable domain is KAGVTQTPRYLIKTRGQQVTLSCSPISGHRSVSWYQQTPGQGLQFLFEYFSETQRNKGNFPGRFSGRQFSNSRSEMNVSTLELGDSALYLCASSSDRVAQYFGPGTRLLVL.